This TCR beta chain was found in a study of vaccination and CD4 T cells after COVID-19. The study sequenced cultured CD4+ T cell DNA using the Oncomine TCR Beta short-read assay. Cultured CD4+ T cells were the source of extracted genomic DNA. TCRdb passed the PCR reads through MiXCR, listing each CDR3 protein once. Among about 7,200 distinct CDR3 sequences listed, roughly 33% were seen once. The treatment denotes: roughly ten-day PBMC culture with coronavirus spike peptide pools or control peptides (ViraFEST assay). Harvesting of the unexposed donor's CD4+ T cells predated the COVID-19 pandemic (2011-2018). This clonotype qualifies as medium-sized. Its matching antigen is unknown. This CDR3 spans 12 amino acids. The V gene's germline CDR1 is DFQATT and CDR2 SNEGSKA (reference sequence).

The sample consisted of CD4+ T cells from blood, cultured in vitro. This receptor was identified in a human donor in good health. The chain couples TRBV20-1 to TRBJ1-2, with TRBD1 identical over 7 bases. CDR3 bases: TGCGGAGCCGGGACAGCAAACTATGGCTACACCTTC. Its translation is CGAGTANYGYTF.